What follows are 8 T cell receptor beta chains derived from one specimen sequenced in a study of blood T cell repertoires in COVID-19 (dated by TCRdb to the early 2020s). Library generation was performed with the immunoSEQ multiplex PCR assay. Not all clones reach the TCRdb copy of this immuneACCESS table, which keeps in-frame sequences only. Checked studies attribute under half of the gap to unresolved V genes and leave the rest unexplained. This sample gives 100,000 or so clones in total; 70% to 80% of them show up just once. 9% to 14% of the sample belongs to the ten largest clones. The sample consisted of peripheral blood. The receptors shown here come from a woman between 65 and 79 years old with acute or convalescent COVID-19.

This chain connects TRBV10-3 to TRBJ1-1; TRBD1 aligns across 8 bases. The germline V gene has CDR1 ENHRY and CDR2 SYGVKD. The J segment lost 1 base and the V segment lost 7 bases, leaving 11 bases of the junction unmatched. This CDR3 comprises 16 residues. CDR3 in amino acids: CAIKPGQASGNTEAFF. CDR3 nucleotides: TGTGCCATCAAACCGGGACAGGCTTCTGGGAACACTGAAGCTTTCTTT.

This CDR3 is CASLDGSSTDTQYF. CDR3 coding DNA: TGTGCCAGTTTAGACGGGTCTAGCACAGATACGCAGTATTTT. This sequence joins TRBV27 and TRBJ2-3; D unclear. The ends were cut back, 9 bases at V and 0 bases at J, with 13 bases in the middle. The length of the CDR3 is 14 residues. Germline assignment: CDR1 MNHEY and CDR2 SMNVEV (reference sequence).

The genes are TRBV6-5 and TRBJ1-1, with 8 bases lining up with TRBD1. With 2 bases clipped from V and 5 bases from J, the junction kept 7 bases outside the gene matches. The CDR3 length is 15 residues. Germline lookup yields CDR1 MNHEY and CDR2 SVGAGI. The CDR3 here is CASSYGGQVLTEAFF. The CDR3 DNA reads TGTGCCAGCAGTTACGGGGGACAGGTTCTTACTGAAGCTTTCTTT.

The chain combines TRBV19 with TRBJ2-3; D not certain. The V end lost 4 bases, the J end lost 5 bases, and 7 bases lay between the germline ends. Per germline, CDR1 LNHDA and CDR2 SQIVND (reference sequence). The CDR3 covers 12 residues. The DNA of the CDR3 is TGTGCCAGTAGTAGAGCTTTAGATACGCAGTATTTT. This translates into CASSRALDTQYF.

This chain joins TRBV7-2 and TRBJ1-1, with D maybe TRBD1 (5 bases). V dropped 5 bases and J dropped 2 bases, with 9 bases sitting between them. CDR3 length: 13 residues. Germline CDR1 reads SGHTA; CDR2 reads FQGNSA. The CDR3, as DNA: TGTGCCAGCAGCCTGACAGTAAACACTGAAGCTTTCTTT. It encodes CASSLTVNTEAFF.

The gene calls are TRBV3-1 (or the pseudogene TRBV3-2) and TRBJ1-6; a weak D match, TRBD1 (6 bases). V was cut by 4 bases and J by 7 bases, with 8 bases left in between. Germline CDR1 LGHDT, CDR2 YNNKEL (reference sequence). This CDR3 comprises 13 residues. CDR3 loop: CASSPQGNSPLHF. CDR3 bases: TGTGCCAGCAGCCCTCAGGGGAATTCACCCCTCCACTTT.

This clone was counted between two and nine times. The rearrangement uses TRBV28 and TRBJ2-5; no clear D gene. CDR1 and CDR2 (germline): MDHEN, SYDVKM. V was cut by 5 bases and J by 6 bases, with 16 bases left in between. The CDR3 is made up of 14 amino acids. CDR3 loop: CASSSQTEFKTQYF. The CDR3 coding sequence is TGTGCCAGCAGTAGTCAAACAGAATTCAAGACCCAGTACTTC.

V usage is TRBV5-6 and J usage is TRBJ2-3; a possible D gene is TRBD1 (6 bases). This CDR3 has 14 residues. From germline, CDR1 is SGHDT and CDR2 YYEEEE. Trimming left V 3 bases short and J 4 bases short, with 12 bases between. The CDR3 DNA follows: TGTGCCAGCAGCTGGGACACCCAAGCAGATACGCAGTATTTT. Its translation: CASSWDTQADTQYF.